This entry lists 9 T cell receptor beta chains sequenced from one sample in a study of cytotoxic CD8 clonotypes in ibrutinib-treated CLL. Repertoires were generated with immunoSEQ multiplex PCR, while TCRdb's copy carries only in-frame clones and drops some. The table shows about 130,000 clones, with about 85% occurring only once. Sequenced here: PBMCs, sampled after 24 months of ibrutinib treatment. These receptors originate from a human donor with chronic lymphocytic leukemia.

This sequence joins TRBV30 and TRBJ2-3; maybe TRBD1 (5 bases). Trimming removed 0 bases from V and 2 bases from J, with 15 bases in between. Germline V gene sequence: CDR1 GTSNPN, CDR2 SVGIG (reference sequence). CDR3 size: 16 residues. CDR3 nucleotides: TGTGCCTGGAGTGTATTGGGTCAGGGTGCCACAGATACGCAGTATTTT. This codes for CAWSVLGQGATDTQYF.

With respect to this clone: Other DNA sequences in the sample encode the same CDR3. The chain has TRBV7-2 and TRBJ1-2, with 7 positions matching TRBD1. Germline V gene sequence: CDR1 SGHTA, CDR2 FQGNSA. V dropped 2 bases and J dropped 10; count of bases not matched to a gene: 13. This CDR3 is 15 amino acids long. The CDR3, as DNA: TGTGCCAGCAGCTTATCCGGGACAGCCAAAACTCCCTACACCTTC. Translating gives CASSLSGTAKTPYTF.

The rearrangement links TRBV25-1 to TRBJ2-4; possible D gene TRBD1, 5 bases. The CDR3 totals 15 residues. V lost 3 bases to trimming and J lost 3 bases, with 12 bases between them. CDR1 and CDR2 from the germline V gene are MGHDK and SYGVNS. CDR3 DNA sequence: TGTGCCAGCAGTGATAGTGGGGCCCTCAAAAACATTCAGTACTTC. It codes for CASSDSGALKNIQYF.

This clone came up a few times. The CDR3 DNA follows: TGCGCCAGCAGCTTGGAAGGGAGAAGCTCCTACGAGCAGTACTTC. Its protein product is CASSLEGRSSYEQYF. The V and J genes are TRBV5-1 and TRBJ2-7; D perhaps matches TRBD2 (5 bases). Germline V gene data show CDR1 as SGHRS and CDR2 as YFSETQ. The CDR3 is 15 amino acids. Trimming pared 0 bases from V and 0 bases from J, leaving 10 bases between.

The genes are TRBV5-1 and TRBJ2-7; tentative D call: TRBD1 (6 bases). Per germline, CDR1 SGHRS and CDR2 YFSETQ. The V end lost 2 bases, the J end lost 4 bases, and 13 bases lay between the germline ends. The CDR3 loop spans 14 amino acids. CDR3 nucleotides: TGCGCCAGCAGCTTTCACAGGGCCCCGTACGAGCAGTACTTC. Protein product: CASSFHRAPYEQYF.

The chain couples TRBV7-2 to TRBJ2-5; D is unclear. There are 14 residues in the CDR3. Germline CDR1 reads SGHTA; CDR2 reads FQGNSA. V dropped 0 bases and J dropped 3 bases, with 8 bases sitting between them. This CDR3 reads CASSLAQVKETQYF. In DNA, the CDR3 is TGTGCCAGCAGCTTAGCTCAGGTGAAAGAGACCCAGTACTTC.

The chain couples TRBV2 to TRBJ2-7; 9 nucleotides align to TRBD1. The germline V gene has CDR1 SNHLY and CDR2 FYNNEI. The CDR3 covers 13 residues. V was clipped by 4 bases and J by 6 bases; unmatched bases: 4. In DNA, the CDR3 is TGTGCCAGCAGTGGCGACAGGGGGGGCGAGCAGTACTTC. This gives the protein CASSGDRGGEQYF.

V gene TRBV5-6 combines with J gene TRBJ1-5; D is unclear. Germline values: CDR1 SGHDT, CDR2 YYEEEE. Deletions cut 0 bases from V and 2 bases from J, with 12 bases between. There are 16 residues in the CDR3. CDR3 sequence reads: CASSLGVGMGNQPQHF. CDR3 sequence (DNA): TGTGCCAGCAGCTTGGGGGTGGGGATGGGCAATCAGCCCCAGCATTTT.

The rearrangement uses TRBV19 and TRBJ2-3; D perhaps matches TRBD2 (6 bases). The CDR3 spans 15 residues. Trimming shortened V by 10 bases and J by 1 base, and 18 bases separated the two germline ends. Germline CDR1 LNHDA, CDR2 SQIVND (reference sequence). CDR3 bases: TGTGCCACCAGACTTACCGGGACTGGCACAGATACGCAGTATTTT. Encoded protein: CATRLTGTGTDTQYF.